Below, 5 T cell receptor beta chains from the same sample are listed, as sequenced in a study of lymphopenia after photon versus proton radiotherapy. Sequenced by immunoSEQ multiplex PCR; TCRdb stores in-frame clones only, minus some. This table holds about 40,000 clones, 85% to 90% found once. Sequences were derived from peripheral blood, sampled from a patient treated with proton-based radiotherapy. These receptors were taken from a woman between 70 and 85 years old with pancreatic cancer. Some clones in this sample may be carry-over from other donors' samples.

This chain connects TRBV7-9 to TRBJ1-5; D uncertain. Germline CDR1 SEHNR, CDR2 FQNEAQ (reference sequence). CDR3 length: 16 amino acids. V lost 5 bases and J lost 1, with 15 bases in between. The DNA for the CDR3 is TGTGCCAGCAGCCCCCTCGGGCCTCGAAGCAATCAGCCCCAGCATTTT. Its protein product is CASSPLGPRSNQPQHF. The full variable domain, rest sourced from reference TRBV7-9 and TRBJ1-5, is DTGVSQNPRHKITKRGQNVTFRCDPISEHNRLYWYRQTLGQGPEFLTYFQNEAQLEKSRLLSDRFSAERPKGSFSTLEIQRTEQGDSAMYLCASSPLGPRSNQPQHFGDGTRLSIL.

The rearrangement joins TRBV11-2 to TRBJ1-4, with a tentative D call TRBD1 (5 bases). V lost 2 bases to trimming and J lost 4 bases, with 8 bases between them. Germline-derived CDR1 and CDR2 are SGHAT and FQNNGV. CDR3 length: 14 amino acids. CDR3 protein: CASSLQGINEKLFF. DNA for the CDR3: TGTGCCAGCAGCTTACAGGGCATTAATGAAAAACTGTTTTTT.

V gene TRBV2 combines with J gene TRBJ2-5; the D is unclear. The CDR3 has 15 amino acids. The V end was cut by 1 base, the J end by 2 bases, with 11 bases between. The germline gives CDR1 SNHLY, CDR2 FYNNEI. The CDR3 nucleotides are TGTGCCAGCAGTGAAGAACAAACAGCGCAAGAGACCCAGTACTTC. It specifies CASSEEQTAQETQYF.

V gene TRBV2 combines with J gene TRBJ2-7; D gene unclear. The V and J ends lost 4 bases and 3 bases respectively, with 10 bases between them. CDR1 and CDR2 (germline): SNHLY, FYNNEI. The length of the CDR3 is 13 residues. CDR3 nucleotide sequence: TGTGCCAGCAGTGCCTGGCAAAACTACGAGCAGTACTTC. This codes for CASSAWQNYEQYF.

J is TRBJ1-5 and V is TRBV15; D remains unclear. Per the germline V gene, CDR1 is LNHNV and CDR2 is YYDKDF (reference sequence). The CDR3 has 14 residues. V was cut by 0 bases and J by 9 bases, with 12 bases left in between. The CDR3 loop reads CATSRDGTSRPQHF. DNA of the CDR3: TGTGCCACCAGCAGAGATGGTACCAGCCGGCCCCAGCATTTT.